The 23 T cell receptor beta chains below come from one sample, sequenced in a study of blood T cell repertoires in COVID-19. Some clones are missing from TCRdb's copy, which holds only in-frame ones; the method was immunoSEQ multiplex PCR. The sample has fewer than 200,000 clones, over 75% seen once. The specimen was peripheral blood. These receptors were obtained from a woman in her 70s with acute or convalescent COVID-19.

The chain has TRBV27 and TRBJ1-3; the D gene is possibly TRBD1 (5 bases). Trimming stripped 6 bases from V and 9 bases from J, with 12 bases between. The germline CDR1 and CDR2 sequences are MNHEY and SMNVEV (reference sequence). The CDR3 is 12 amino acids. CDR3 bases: TGTGCCAGCAGACCCTCCGGGGGCACCATATATTTT. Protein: CASRPSGGTIYF.

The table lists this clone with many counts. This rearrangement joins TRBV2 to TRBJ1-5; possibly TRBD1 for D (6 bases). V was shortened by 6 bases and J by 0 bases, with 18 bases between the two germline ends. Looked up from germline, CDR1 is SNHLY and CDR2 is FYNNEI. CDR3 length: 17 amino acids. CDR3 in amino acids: CASRGEQGLYSNQPQHF. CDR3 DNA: TGTGCCAGCAGGGGGGAACAGGGATTATATAGCAATCAGCCCCAGCATTTT.

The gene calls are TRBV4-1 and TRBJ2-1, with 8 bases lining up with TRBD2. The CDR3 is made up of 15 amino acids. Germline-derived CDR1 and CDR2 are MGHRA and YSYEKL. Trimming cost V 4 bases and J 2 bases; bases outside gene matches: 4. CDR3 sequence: CASSLSGTTYNEQFF. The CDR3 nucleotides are TGCGCCAGCAGCCTTAGCGGGACAACCTACAATGAGCAGTTCTTC.

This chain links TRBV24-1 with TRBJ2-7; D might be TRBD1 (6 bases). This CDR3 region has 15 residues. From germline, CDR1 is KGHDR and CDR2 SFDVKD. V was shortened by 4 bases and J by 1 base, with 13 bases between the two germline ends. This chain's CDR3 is CATSEGTLGSYEQYF. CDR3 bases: TGTGCCACCAGTGAAGGGACATTAGGGTCCTACGAGCAGTACTTC.

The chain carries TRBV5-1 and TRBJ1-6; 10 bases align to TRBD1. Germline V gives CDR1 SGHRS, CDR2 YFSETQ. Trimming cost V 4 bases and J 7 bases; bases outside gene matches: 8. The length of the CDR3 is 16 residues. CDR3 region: CASSTDRDRGNSPLHF. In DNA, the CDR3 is TGCGCCAGCAGCACCGACCGGGACAGGGGAAATTCACCCCTCCACTTT.

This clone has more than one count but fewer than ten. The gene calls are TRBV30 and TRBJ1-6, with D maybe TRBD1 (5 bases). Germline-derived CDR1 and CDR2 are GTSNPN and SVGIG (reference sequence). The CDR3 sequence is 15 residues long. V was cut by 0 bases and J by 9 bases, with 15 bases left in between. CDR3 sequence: CAWSVPGKASSPLHF. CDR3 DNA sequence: TGTGCCTGGAGTGTCCCAGGGAAGGCCTCTTCACCCCTCCACTTT.

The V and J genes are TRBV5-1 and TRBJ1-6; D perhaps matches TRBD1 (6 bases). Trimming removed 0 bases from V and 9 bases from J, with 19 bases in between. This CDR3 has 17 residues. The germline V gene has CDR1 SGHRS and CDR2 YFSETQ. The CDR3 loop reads CASSLAGGQDWTSPLHF. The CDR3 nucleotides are TGCGCCAGCAGCTTGGCCGGGGGGCAGGATTGGACTTCACCCCTCCACTTT.

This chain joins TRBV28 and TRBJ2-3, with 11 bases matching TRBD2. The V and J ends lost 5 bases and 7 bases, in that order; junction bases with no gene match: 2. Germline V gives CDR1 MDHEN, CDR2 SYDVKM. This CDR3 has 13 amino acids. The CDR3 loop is CASSTSGRNTQYF. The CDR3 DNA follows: TGTGCCAGCAGTACTAGCGGGAGAAATACGCAGTATTTT.

CDR3 DNA: TGTGCCACCAGGGGGGGAAGGGGCTCCTACAATGAGCAGTTCTTC. Translated, it gives CATRGGRGSYNEQFF. The rearrangement uses TRBV15 and TRBJ2-1, with TRBD2 as a possible D gene (6 bases). V lost 6 bases, J lost 0 bases, and 12 bases lay in between. Per germline, CDR1 LNHNV and CDR2 YYDKDF (reference sequence). This CDR3 is 15 amino acids long. Full variable domain (rest looked up from reference TRBV15 and TRBJ2-1): DAMVIQNPRYQVTQFGKPVTLSCSQTLNHNVMYWYQQKSSQAPKLLFHYYDKDFNNEADTPDNFQSRRPNTSFCFLDIRSPGLGDTAMYLCATRGGRGSYNEQFFGPGTRLTVL.

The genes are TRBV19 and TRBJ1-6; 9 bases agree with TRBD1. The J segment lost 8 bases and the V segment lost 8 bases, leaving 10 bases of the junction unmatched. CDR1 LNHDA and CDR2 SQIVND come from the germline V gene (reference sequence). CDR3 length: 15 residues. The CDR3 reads CASQETGGGDSPLHF. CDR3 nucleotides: TGTGCCAGTCAGGAGACAGGGGGAGGGGATTCACCCCTCCACTTT. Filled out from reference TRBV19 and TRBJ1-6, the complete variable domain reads DGGITQSPKYLFRKEGQNVTLSCEQNLNHDAMYWYRQDPGQGLRLIYYSQIVNDFQKGDIAEGYSVSREKKESFPLTVTSAQKNPTAFYLCASQETGGGDSPLHFGNGTRLTVT.

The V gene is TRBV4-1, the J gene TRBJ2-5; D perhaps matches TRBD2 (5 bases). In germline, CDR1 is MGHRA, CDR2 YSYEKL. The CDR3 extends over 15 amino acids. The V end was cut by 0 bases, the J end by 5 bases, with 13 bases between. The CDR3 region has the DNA TGCGCCAGCAGCCAAGATCAGGACTGGCCGGAGACCCAGTACTTC. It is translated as CASSQDQDWPETQYF.

CDR3 coding DNA: TGTGCCAGCAGCGTAGGTAGGAGGGGCGATGAGCAGTTCTTC. Residues: CASSVGRRGDEQFF. This chain links TRBV9 with TRBJ2-1; weak D call: TRBD2 (6 bases). V was pared by 0 bases and J by 8 bases, with 12 bases between. This CDR3 has 14 residues. The germline CDR1 and CDR2 sequences are SGDLS and YYNGEE.

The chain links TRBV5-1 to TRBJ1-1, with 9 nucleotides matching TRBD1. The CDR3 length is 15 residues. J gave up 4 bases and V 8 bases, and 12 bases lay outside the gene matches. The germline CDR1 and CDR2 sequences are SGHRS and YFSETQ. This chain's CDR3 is CASKIQGQGITEAFF. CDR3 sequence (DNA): TGCGCCAGTAAAATTCAGGGACAGGGCATCACTGAAGCTTTCTTT.

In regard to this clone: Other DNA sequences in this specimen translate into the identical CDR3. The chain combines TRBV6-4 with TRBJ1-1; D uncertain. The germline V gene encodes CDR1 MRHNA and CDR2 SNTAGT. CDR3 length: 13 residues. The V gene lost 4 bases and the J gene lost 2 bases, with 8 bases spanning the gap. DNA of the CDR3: TGTGCCAGCAGTGTCGGCGGAAACACTGAAGCTTTCTTT. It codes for CASSVGGNTEAFF.

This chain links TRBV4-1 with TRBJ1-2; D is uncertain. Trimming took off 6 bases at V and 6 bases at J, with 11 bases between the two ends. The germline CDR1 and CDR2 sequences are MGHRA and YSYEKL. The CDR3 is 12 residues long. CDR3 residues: CASRGSGNGYTF. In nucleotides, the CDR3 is TGCGCCAGCAGGGGGTCGGGAAATGGCTACACCTTC.

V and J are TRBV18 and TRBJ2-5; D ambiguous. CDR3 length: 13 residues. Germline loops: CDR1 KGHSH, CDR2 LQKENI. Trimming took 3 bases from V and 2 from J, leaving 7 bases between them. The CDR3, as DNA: TGTGCCAGCTCACCGGCCGCTCAAGAGACCCAGTACTTC. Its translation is CASSPAAQETQYF. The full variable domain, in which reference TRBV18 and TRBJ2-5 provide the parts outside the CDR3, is NAGVMQNPRHLVRRRGQEARLRCSPMKGHSHVYWYRQLPEEGLKFMVYLQKENIIDESGMPKERFSAEFPKEGPSILRIQQVVRGDSAAYFCASSPAAQETQYFGPGTRLLVL.

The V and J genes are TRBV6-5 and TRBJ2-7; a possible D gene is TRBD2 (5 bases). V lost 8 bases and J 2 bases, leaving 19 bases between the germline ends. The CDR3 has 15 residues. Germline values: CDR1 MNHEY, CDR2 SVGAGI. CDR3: CASHTRGGVTYEQYF. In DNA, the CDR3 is TGTGCCAGCCATACTAGAGGAGGTGTTACCTACGAGCAGTACTTC.

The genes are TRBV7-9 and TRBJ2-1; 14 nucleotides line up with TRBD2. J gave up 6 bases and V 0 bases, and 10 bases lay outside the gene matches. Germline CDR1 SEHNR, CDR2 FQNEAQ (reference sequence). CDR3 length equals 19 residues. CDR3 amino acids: CASSLAGTTSGRVGNEQFF. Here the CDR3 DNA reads TGTGCCAGCAGCTTAGCAGGGACGACTAGCGGGAGGGTGGGCAATGAGCAGTTCTTC. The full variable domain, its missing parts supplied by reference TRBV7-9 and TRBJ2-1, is DTGVSQNPRHKITKRGQNVTFRCDPISEHNRLYWYRQTLGQGPEFLTYFQNEAQLEKSRLLSDRFSAERPKGSFSTLEIQRTEQGDSAMYLCASSLAGTTSGRVGNEQFFGPGTRLTVL.

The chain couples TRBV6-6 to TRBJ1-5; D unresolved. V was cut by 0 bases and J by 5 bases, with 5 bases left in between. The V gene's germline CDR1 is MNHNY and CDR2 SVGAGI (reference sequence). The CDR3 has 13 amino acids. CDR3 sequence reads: CASSYSLYQPQHF. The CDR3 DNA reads TGTGCCAGCAGTTACTCGTTATATCAGCCCCAGCATTTT.

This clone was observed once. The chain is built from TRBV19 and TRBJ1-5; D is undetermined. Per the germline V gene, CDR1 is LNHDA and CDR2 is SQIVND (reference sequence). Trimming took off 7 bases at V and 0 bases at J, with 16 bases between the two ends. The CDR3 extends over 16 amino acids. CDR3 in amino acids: CASTRNTVGSNQPQHF. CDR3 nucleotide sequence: TGTGCCAGTACACGTAACACAGTAGGTAGCAATCAGCCCCAGCATTTT.

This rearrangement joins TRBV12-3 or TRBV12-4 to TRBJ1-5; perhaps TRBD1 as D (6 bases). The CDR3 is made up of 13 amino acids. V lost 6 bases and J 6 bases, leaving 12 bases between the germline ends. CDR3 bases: TGTGCCAGCAGAACAGGGAGAGGTCAGCCCCAGCATTTT. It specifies CASRTGRGQPQHF.

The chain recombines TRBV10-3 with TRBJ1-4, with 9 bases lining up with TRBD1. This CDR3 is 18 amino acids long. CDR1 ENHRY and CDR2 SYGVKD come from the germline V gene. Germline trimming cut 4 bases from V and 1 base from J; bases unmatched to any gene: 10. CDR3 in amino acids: CAISGNRGPRGTNEKLFF. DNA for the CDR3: TGTGCCATCAGTGGGAACAGGGGGCCTAGAGGAACTAATGAAAAACTGTTTTTT.

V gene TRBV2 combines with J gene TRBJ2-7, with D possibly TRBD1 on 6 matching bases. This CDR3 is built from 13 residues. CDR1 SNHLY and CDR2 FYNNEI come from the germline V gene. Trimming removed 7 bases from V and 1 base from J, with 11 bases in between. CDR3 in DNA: TGTGCCAGCACTCCAGGGGCTTCCTACGAGCAGTACTTC. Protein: CASTPGASYEQYF.